What follows are 4 T cell receptor beta chains derived from one specimen sequenced in a study of regulatory and conventional T cells in RAG deficiency. Repertoires were generated with immunoSEQ multiplex PCR, while TCRdb's copy carries only in-frame clones and drops some. This table holds under 7,000 clones, 92% found once. The specimen sequenced was CD8+ T cells sorted from blood. The receptors stem from a human donor with RAG deficiency presenting as severe combined immunodeficiency.

This clone appeared once. The CDR3 region has the DNA TGTGCCACCAGCACAAACCGTGCTAGCACAGATACGCAGTATTTT. Its protein product is CATSTNRASTDTQYF. The rearrangement joins TRBV15 to TRBJ2-3; D uncertain. Trimming took 4 bases from V and 0 from J, leaving 11 bases between them. The germline CDR1 and CDR2 sequences are LNHNV and YYDKDF (reference sequence). The CDR3 is 15 amino acids.

The chain joins TRBV4-1 to TRBJ2-1, with 7 bases matching TRBD1. CDR3 size: 14 residues. Trimming took 1 base from V and 10 from J; bases not matched to a gene: 7. CDR1 and CDR2 (germline): MGHRA, YSYEKL. CDR3 residues: CASSQVNRGDEQFF. The CDR3 DNA follows: TGCGCCAGCAGCCAAGTAAACAGGGGTGACGAGCAGTTCTTC.

This chain uses TRBV30 with TRBJ2-7, with D unclear. Germline CDR1 and CDR2: GTSNPN and SVGIG (reference sequence). The length of the CDR3 is 14 residues. Trimming cost V 5 bases and J 5 bases, with 19 bases left between them. The CDR3, as DNA: TGTGCCTGGGGGGTTGGAGCGATCGTCGACGAGCAGTACTTC. This codes for CAWGVGAIVDEQYF. The full variable domain, in which reference TRBV30 and TRBJ2-7 provide the parts outside the CDR3, is SQTIHQWPATLVQPVGSPLSLECTVEGTSNPNLYWYRQAAGRGLQLLFYSVGIGQISSEVPQNLSASRPQDRQFILSSKKLLLSDSGFYLCAWGVGAIVDEQYFGPGTRLTVT.

The chain uses TRBV18 and TRBJ2-7, with 11 bases that match TRBD1. The CDR3 totals 15 residues. V lost 4 bases, J lost 4 bases, and 6 bases stayed unmatched. The germline V gene has CDR1 KGHSH and CDR2 LQKENI. CDR3 sequence: CASSLRDRGTYEQYF. CDR3 bases: TGTGCCAGCTCACTCCGGGACAGGGGGACGTACGAGCAGTACTTC.